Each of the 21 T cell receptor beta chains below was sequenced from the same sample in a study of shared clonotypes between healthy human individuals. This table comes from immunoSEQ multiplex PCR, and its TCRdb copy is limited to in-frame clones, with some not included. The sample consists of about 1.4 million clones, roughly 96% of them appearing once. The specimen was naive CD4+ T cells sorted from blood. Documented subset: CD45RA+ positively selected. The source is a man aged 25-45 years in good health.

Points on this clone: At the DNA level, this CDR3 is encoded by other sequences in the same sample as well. The CDR3, as DNA: TGTGCCAGCAGTGCAAACAGGGGGGAGACCCAGTACTTC. Amino acids: CASSANRGETQYF. V is TRBV2 and J is TRBJ2-5, with TRBD1 matching 8 bases. CDR1 is SNHLY, CDR2 FYNNEI, per germline. The ends lost 4 bases at V and 5 bases at J; junction bases unmatched: 3. CDR3 length: 13 residues.

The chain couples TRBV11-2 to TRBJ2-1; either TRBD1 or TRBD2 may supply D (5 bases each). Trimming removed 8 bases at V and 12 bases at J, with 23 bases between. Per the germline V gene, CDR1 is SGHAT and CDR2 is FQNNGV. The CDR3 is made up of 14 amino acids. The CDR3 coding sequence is TGTGCCAGCGCCACCTCCGGACGTGCAGGGAGGCAGTTCTTC. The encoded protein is CASATSGRAGRQFF.

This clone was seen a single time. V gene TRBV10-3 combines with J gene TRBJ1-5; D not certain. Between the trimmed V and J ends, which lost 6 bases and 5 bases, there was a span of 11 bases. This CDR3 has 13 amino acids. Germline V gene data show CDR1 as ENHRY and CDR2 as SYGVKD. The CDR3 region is CAIRQTEDQPQHF. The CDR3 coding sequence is TGTGCCATCAGACAGACGGAGGATCAGCCCCAGCATTTT.

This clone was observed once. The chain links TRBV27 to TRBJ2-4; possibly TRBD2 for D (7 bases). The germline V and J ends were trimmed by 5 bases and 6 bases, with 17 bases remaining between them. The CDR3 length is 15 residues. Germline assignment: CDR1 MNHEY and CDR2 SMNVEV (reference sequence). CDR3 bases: TGTGCCAGCAGTAGCCGGGGAGGGGGTGTAAACATTCAGTACTTC. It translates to CASSSRGGGVNIQYF.

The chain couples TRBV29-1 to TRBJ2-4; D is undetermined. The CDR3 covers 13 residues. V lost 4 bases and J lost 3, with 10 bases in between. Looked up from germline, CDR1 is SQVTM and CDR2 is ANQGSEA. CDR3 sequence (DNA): TGCAGCGTTGCATGGGGTGGCAAAAACATTCAGTACTTC. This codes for CSVAWGGKNIQYF.

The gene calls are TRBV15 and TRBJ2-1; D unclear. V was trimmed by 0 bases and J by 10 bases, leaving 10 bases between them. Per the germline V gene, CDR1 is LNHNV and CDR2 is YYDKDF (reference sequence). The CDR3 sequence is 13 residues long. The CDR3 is CATSRDSVGEQFF. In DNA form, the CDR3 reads TGTGCCACCAGCAGAGACTCGGTAGGGGAGCAGTTCTTC.

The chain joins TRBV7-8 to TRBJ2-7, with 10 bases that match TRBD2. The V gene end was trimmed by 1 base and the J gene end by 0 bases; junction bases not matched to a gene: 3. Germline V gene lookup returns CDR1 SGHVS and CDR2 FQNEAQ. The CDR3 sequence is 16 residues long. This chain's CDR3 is CASSLETSGTSYEQYF. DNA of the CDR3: TGTGCCAGCAGCTTAGAAACTAGCGGGACCTCCTACGAGCAGTACTTC.

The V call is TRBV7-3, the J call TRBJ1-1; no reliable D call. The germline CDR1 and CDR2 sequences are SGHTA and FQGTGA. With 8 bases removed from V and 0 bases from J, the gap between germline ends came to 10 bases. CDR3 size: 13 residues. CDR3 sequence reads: CASGWSMNTEAFF. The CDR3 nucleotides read TGTGCCAGCGGTTGGTCGATGAACACTGAAGCTTTCTTT.

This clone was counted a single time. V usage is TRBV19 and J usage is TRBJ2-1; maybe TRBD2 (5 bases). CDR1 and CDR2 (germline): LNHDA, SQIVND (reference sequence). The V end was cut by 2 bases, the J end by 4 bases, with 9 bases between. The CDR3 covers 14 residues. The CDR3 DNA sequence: TGTGCCAGTAGTATAAGGACTTCTTACAATGAGCAGTTCTTC. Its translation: CASSIRTSYNEQFF. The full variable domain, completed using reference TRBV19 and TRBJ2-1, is DGGITQSPKYLFRKEGQNVTLSCEQNLNHDAMYWYRQDPGQGLRLIYYSQIVNDFQKGDIAEGYSVSREKKESFPLTVTSAQKNPTAFYLCASSIRTSYNEQFFGPGTRLTVL.

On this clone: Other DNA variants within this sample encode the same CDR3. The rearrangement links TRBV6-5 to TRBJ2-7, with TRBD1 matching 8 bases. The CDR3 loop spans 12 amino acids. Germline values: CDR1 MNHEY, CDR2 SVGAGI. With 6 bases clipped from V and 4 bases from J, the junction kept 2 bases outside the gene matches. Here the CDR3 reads CASRNRGYEQYF. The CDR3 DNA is TGTGCCAGCAGAAACAGGGGGTACGAGCAGTACTTC.

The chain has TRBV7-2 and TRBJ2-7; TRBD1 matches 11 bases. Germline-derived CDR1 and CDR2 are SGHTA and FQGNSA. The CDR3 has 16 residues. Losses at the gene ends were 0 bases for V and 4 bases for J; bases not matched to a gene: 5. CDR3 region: CASSLAGGTGGYEQYF. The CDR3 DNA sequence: TGTGCCAGCAGCTTAGCGGGCGGGACAGGGGGGTACGAGCAGTACTTC.

Here the CDR3 DNA reads TGTGCCAGCAGGGGAAATCCTAGCACAGATACGCAGTATTTT. It yields the protein CASRGNPSTDTQYF. The J gene is TRBJ2-3, the V gene TRBV27; no clear D gene. Germline values: CDR1 MNHEY, CDR2 SMNVEV (reference sequence). Trimming stripped 6 bases from V and 0 bases from J, with 10 bases between. The CDR3 is made up of 14 amino acids.

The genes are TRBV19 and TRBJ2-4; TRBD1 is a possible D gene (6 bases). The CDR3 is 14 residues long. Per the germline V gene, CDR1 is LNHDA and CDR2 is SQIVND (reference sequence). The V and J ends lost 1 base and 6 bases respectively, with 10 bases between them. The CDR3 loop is CASSIVPGVNIQYF. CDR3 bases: TGTGCCAGTAGTATAGTCCCAGGGGTAAACATTCAGTACTTC.

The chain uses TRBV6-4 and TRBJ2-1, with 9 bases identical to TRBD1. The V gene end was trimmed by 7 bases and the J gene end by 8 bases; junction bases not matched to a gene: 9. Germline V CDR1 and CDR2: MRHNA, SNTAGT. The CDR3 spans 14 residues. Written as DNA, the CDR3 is TGTGCCAGCACAGACAGGGGGAATAGCGATGAGCAGTTCTTC. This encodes CASTDRGNSDEQFF.

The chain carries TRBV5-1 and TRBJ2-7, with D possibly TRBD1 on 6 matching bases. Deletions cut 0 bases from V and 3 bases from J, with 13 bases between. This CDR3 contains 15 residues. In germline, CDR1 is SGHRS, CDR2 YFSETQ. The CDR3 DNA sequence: TGCGCCAGCAGCTTGGGGGCCGGGACAATCTACGAGCAGTACTTC. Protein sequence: CASSLGAGTIYEQYF.

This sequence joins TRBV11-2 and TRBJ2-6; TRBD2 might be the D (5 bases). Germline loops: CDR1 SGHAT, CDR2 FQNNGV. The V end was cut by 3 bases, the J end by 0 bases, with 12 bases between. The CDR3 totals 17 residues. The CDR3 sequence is CASSFGVFVSGANVLTF. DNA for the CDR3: TGTGCCAGCAGCTTCGGGGTTTTCGTCTCTGGGGCCAACGTCCTGACTTTC.

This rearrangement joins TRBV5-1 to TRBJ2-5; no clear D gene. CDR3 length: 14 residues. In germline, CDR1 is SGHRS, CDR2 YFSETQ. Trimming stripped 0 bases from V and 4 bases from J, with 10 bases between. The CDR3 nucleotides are TGCGCCAGCAGCTTGGCTTCTAGACGAGAGACCCAGTACTTC. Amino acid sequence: CASSLASRRETQYF.

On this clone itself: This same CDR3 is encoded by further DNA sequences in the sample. This CDR3 is CASSPTSGIYNEQFF. The CDR3 DNA follows: TGTGCCAGCAGCCCGACTAGCGGGATCTACAATGAGCAGTTCTTC. This chain links TRBV9 with TRBJ2-1; 11 nucleotides align to TRBD2. The J segment lost 3 bases and the V segment lost 4 bases, leaving 3 bases of the junction unmatched. This CDR3 has 15 amino acids. CDR1 is SGDLS, CDR2 YYNGEE, per germline.

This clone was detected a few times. The CDR3 reads CASSLGGAAGANVLTF. The CDR3 DNA reads TGCGCCAGCAGCTTGGGGGGGGCTGCTGGGGCCAACGTCCTGACTTTC. The chain links TRBV5-1 to TRBJ2-6; D is tentatively TRBD1 or TRBD2 (6 bases each). Per the germline V gene, CDR1 is SGHRS and CDR2 is YFSETQ. The CDR3 extends over 16 amino acids. Trimming pared 0 bases from V and 2 bases from J, leaving 9 bases between.

DNA of the CDR3: TGTGCCAGCAGTCGGACGACTAGCCGCGAGCAGTACTTC. Translated: CASSRTTSREQYF. J is TRBJ2-7 and V is TRBV6-6; 7 bases fit TRBD2. The CDR3 runs to 13 residues. V was pared by 5 bases and J by 6 bases, with 7 bases of the junction left unmatched. Germline assignment: CDR1 MNHNY and CDR2 SVGAGI (reference sequence).

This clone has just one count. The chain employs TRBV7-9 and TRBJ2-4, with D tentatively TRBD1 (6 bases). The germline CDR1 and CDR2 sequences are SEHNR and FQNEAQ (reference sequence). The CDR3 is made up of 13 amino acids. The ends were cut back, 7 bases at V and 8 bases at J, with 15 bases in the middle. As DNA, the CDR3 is TGTGCCAGCACCATGGACAGTCGAGACATTCAGTACTTC. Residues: CASTMDSRDIQYF.